This T cell receptor (beta chain) was identified in a study of molecular identifiers for immune sequencing clone quantification. This clonotype was seen a handful of times. With 8 bases removed from V and 2 bases from J, the gap between germline ends came to 13 bases. Germline CDR1 SGHDT, CDR2 YYEEEE. CDR3 length equals 13 residues. Each CDR3 protein is one row after TCRdb ran MiXCR on the PCR reads. The table has about 640,000 distinct CDR3 sequences, approximately 20% seen once. Sequenced material: naive CD8+ T cells from blood, with Jurkat cell RNA spiked in. Subset of the sample: FACS-sorted CD8+CD4-CCR7+CD45RA+ naive T cells. This TCR came from a human donor in good health. Some libraries in this study had Jurkat cell RNA spiked in. The V gene is TRBV5-6, the J gene TRBJ2-5; D possibly matches TRBD1 or TRBD2 (6 bases each). The CDR3: CASNRDLQETQYF. CDR3 DNA: TGTGCCAGTAACAGGGACTTACAAGAGACCCAGTACTTC.